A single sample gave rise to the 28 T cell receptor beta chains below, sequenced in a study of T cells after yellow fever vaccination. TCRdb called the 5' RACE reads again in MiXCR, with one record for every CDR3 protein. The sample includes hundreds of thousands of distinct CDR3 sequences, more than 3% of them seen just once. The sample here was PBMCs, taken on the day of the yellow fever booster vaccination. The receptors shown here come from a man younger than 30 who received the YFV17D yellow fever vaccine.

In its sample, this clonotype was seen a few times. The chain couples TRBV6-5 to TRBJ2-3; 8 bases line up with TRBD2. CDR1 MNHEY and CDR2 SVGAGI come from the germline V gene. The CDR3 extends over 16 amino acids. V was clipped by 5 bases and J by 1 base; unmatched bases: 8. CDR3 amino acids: CASSPSLLAGTDTQYF. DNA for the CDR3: TGTGCCAGCAGTCCCTCCCTACTAGCGGGCACAGATACGCAGTATTTT.

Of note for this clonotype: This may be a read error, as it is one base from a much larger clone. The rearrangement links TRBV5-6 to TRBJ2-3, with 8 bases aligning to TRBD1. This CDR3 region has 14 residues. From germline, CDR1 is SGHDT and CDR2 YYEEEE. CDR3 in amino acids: CASSFQGAPDRQYF. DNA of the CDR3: TGTGCCAGCAGCTTTCAGGGGGCACCAGATAGGCAGTATTTT. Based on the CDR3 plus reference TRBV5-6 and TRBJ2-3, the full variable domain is DAGVTQSPTHLIKTRGQQVTLRCSPKSGHDTVSWYQQALGQGPQFIFQYYEEEERQRGNFPDRFSGHQFPNYSSELNVNALLLGDSALYLCASSFQGAPDRQYFGPGTRLTVL.

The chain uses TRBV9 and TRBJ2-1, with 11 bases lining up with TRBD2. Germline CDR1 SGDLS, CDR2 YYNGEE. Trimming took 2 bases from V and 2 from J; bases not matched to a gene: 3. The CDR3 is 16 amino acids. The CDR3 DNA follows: TGTGCCAGCAGCGTTAGCGGGGGGGGCCCCTACAATGAGCAGTTCTTC. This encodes CASSVSGGGPYNEQFF.

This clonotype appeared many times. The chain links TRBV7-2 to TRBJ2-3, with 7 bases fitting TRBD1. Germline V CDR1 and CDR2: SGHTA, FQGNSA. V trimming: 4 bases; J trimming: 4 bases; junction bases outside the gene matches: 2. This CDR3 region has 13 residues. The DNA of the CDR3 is TGTGCCAGCAGCTCGACAGGGTCAGATACGCAGTATTTT. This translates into CASSSTGSDTQYF.

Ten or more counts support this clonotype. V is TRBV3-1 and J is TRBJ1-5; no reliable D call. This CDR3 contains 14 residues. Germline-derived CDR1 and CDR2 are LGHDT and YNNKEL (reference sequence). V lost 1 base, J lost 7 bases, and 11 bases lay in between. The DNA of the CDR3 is TGTGCCAGCAGCCAAGCGGTGAGAGCCCAGCCCCAGCATTTT. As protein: CASSQAVRAQPQHF.

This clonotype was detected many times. This CDR3 reads CASSTGTGIAEQYF. The CDR3 DNA follows: TGTGCCAGCAGCACCGGGACAGGGATCGCCGAGCAGTACTTC. The J gene is TRBJ2-7, the V gene TRBV6-2 or TRBV6-3; 9 positions match TRBD1. Trimming removed 6 bases from V and 6 bases from J; junction bases left unmatched: 9. Germline lookup yields CDR1 MNHEY and CDR2 SVGEGT. The CDR3 is made up of 14 amino acids.

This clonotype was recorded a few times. The CDR3 coding sequence is TGCGCCAGCCAGCTTTTACCAGGGCAGGGTCAGCCCCAGCATTTT. Its protein is CASQLLPGQGQPQHF. The chain combines TRBV5-1 with TRBJ1-5; TRBD1 is a possible D gene (5 bases). CDR1 is SGHRS, CDR2 YFSETQ, per germline. Deletions cut 7 bases from V and 6 bases from J, with 20 bases between. CDR3 length: 15 residues.

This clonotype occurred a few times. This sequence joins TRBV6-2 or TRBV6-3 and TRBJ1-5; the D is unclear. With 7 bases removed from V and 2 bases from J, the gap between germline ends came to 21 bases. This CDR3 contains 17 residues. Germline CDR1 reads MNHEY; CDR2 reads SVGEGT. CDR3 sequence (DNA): TGTGCCAGCACCCCGGTTCGCCGGAAGGATGGCAATCAGCCCCAGCATTTT. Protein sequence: CASTPVRRKDGNQPQHF.

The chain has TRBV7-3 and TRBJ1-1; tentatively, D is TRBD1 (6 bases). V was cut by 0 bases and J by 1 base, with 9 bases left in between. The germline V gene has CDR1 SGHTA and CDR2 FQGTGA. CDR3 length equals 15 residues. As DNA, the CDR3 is TGTGCCAGCAGCTTAACGGCAGGGGCGAACACTGAAGCTTTCTTT. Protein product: CASSLTAGANTEAFF.

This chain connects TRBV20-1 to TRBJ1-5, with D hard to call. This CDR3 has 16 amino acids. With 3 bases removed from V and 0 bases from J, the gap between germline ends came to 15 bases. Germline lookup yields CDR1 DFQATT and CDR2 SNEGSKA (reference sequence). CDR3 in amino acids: CSARGPFVYSNQPQHF. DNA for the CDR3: TGCAGTGCTAGGGGCCCGTTCGTATATAGCAATCAGCCCCAGCATTTT.

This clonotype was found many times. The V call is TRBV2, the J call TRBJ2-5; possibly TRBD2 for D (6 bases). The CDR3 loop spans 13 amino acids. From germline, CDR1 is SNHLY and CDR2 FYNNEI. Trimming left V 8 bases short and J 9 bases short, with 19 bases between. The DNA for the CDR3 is TGTGCCAGCGGGGGGTTGTCGGAGAGGGCCCAGTACTTC. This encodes CASGGLSERAQYF. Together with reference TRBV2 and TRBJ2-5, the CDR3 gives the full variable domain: EPEVTQTPSHQVTQMGQEVILRCVPISNHLYFYWYRQILGQKVEFLVSFYNNEISEKSEIFDDQFSVERPDGSNFTLKIRSTKLEDSAMYFCASGGLSERAQYFGPGTRLLVL.

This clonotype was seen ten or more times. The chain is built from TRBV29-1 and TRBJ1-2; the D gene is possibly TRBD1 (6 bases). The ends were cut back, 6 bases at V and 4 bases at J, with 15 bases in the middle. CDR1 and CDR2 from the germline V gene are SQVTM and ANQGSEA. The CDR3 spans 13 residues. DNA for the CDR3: TGCAGCGTCCGCCTCCCAGGGGCCTATGGCTACACCTTC. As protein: CSVRLPGAYGYTF.

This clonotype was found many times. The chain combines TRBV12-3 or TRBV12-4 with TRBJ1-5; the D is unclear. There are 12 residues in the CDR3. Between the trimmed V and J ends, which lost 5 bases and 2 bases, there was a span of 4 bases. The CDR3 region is CASSNRNQPQHF. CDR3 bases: TGTGCCAGCAGTAATCGCAATCAGCCCCAGCATTTT.

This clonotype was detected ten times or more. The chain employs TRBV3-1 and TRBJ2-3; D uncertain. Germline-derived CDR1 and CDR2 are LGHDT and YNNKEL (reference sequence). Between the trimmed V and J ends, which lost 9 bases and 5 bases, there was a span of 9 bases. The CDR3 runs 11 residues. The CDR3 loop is CASSIGDTQYF. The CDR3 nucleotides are TGTGCCAGTTCTATAGGAGATACGCAGTATTTT.

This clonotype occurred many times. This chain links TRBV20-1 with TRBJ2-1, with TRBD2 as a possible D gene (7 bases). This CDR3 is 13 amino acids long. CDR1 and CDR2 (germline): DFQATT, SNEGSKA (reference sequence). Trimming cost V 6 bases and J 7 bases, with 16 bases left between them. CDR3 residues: CSAEGGGGNEQFF. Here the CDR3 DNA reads TGCAGTGCCGAGGGGGGCGGGGGAAATGAGCAGTTCTTC.

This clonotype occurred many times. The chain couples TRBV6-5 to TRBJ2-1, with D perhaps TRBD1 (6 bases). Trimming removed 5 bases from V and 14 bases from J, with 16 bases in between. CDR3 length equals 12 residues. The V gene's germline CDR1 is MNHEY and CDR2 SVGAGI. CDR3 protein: CASSESTGNEFF. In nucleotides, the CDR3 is TGTGCCAGCAGTGAATCCACAGGGAACGAGTTCTTC.

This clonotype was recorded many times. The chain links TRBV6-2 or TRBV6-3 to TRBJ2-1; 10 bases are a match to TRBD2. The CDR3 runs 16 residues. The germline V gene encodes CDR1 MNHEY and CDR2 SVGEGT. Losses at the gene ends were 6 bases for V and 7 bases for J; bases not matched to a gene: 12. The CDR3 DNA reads TGTGCCAGCAGAGAGAAAAAAGCGGGGGGGCCTAATGAGCAGTTCTTC. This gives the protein CASREKKAGGPNEQFF.

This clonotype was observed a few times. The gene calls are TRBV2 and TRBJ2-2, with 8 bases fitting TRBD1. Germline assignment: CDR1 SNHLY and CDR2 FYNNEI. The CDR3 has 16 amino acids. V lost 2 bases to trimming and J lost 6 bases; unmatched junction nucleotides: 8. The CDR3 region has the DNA TGTGCCAGCAGTGAAAGGCAGGGGGCCTTGGCCGGGGAGCTGTTTTTT. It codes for CASSERQGALAGELFF.

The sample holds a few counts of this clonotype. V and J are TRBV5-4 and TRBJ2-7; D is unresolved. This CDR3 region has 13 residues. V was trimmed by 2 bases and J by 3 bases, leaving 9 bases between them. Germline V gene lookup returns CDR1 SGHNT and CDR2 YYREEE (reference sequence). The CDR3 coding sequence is TGTGCCAGCAGCTTCGACCAGATCTACGAGCAGTACTTC. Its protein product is CASSFDQIYEQYF.

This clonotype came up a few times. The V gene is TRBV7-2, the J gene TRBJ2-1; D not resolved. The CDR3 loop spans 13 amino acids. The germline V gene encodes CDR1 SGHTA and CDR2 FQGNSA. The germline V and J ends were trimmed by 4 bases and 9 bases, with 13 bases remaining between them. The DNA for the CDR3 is TGTGCCAGCAGCTCAAAGCCCTTTTTTGAGCAGTTCTTC. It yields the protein CASSSKPFFEQFF.

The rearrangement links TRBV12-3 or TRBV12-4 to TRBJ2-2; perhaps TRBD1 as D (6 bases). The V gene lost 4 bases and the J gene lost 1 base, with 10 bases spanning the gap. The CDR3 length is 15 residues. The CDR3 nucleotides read TGTGCCAGCAGTTGGACAGTCCTGAACACCGGGGAGCTGTTTTTT. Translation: CASSWTVLNTGELFF.

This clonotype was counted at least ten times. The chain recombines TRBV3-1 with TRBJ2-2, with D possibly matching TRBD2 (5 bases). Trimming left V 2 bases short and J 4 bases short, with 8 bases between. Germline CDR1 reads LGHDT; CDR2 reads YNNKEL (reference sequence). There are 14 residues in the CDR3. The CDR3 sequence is CASSQRDGTGELFF. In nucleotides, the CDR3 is TGTGCCAGCAGCCAACGGGATGGCACCGGGGAGCTGTTTTTT. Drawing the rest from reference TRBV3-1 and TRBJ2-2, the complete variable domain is DTAVSQTPKYLVTQMGNDKSIKCEQNLGHDTMYWYKQDSKKFLKIMFSYNNKELIINETVPNRFSPKSPDKAHLNLHINSLELGDSAVYFCASSQRDGTGELFFGEGSRLTVL.

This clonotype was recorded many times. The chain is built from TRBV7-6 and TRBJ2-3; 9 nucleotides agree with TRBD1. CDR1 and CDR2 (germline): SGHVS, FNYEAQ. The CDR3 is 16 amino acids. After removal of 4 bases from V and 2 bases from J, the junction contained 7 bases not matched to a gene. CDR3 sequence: CASSYYRGLVTDTQYF. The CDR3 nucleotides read TGTGCCAGCAGCTATTACAGGGGGCTGGTCACAGATACGCAGTATTTT.

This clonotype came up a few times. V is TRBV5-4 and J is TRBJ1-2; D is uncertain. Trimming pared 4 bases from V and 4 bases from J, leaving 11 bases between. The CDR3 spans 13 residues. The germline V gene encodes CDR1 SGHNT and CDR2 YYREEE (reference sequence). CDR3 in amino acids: CASSPEDFYGYTF. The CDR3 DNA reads TGTGCCAGCAGCCCCGAGGACTTCTATGGCTACACCTTC.

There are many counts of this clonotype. The CDR3 sequence: CASSHRDISTDTQYF. The DNA for the CDR3 is TGTGCCAGCAGTCACCGGGACATAAGCACAGATACGCAGTATTTT. The rearrangement joins TRBV6-2 or TRBV6-3 to TRBJ2-3; possible D gene TRBD1, 6 bases. The germline V gene encodes CDR1 MNHEY and CDR2 SVGEGT. This CDR3 comprises 15 residues. The V end was cut by 5 bases, the J end by 0 bases, with 12 bases between.

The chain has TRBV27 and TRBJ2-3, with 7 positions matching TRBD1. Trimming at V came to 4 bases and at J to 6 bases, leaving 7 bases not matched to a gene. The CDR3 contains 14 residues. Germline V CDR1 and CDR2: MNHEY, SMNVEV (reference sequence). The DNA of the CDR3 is TGTGCCAGCAGTTGGGCCAGGGGACAGGATACGCAGTATTTT. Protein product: CASSWARGQDTQYF.

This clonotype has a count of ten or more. Written as DNA, the CDR3 is TGTGCCAGCAGCTTAGCCGGAACCGGGACTACCCACAATGAGCAGTTCTTC. Amino acid sequence: CASSLAGTGTTHNEQFF. The chain uses TRBV7-9 and TRBJ2-1; 7 nucleotides line up with TRBD2. Germline CDR1 and CDR2: SEHNR and FQNEAQ (reference sequence). J lost 5 bases, V lost 0 bases, and 10 bases had no gene match. The CDR3 consists of 17 residues.

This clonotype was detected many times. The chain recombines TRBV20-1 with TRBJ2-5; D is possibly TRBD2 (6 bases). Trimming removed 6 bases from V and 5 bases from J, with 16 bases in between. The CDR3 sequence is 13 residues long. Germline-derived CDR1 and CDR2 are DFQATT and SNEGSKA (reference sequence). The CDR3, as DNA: TGCAGTGCGCCGGAGACTAGTAGGGAGACCCAGTACTTC. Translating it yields CSAPETSRETQYF.